The 23 T cell receptor beta chains reported below all come from one sample, sequenced in a study of metastatic and nonmetastatic thyroid tumors. None of the patients had undergone any treatment ahead of thyroid surgery. TCRdb re-analyzed the PCR reads through MiXCR. This table has tens of thousands of clones, approximately 15% appearing once. Input material: tumor tissue. These receptors were taken from a female donor with papillary thyroid cancer or a benign thyroid nodule (not recorded which). Some clones in this sample may be carry-over from other donors' samples.

This clone has at least ten counts. The genes are TRBV7-9 and TRBJ2-1, with D maybe TRBD1 (5 bases). Trimming took off 6 bases at V and 0 bases at J, with 18 bases between the two ends. This CDR3 has 17 amino acids. Per the germline V gene, CDR1 is SEHNR and CDR2 is FQNEAQ (reference sequence). The CDR3 coding sequence is TGTGCCAGCAGGTTATTAGGTAGGGGTAGCTCCTACAATGAGCAGTTCTTC. Translated: CASRLLGRGSSYNEQFF.

This clone was counted once. The germline gene is not matched at one end of the junction; a read error may be the cause. This rearrangement joins TRBV20-1 to TRBJ1-5, with no clear D. The CDR3 contains 16 residues. Germline V gene data show CDR1 as DFQATT and CDR2 as SNEGSKA (reference sequence). This CDR3 is CSASFPWVISNQPQHF. CDR3 DNA sequence: TGCAGTGCTAGCTTCCCATGGGTAATTAGCAATCAGCCCCAACATTTT.

This clone came up many times. V is TRBV28 and J is TRBJ1-4, with D possibly TRBD1 on 5 matching bases. Germline lookup yields CDR1 MDHEN and CDR2 SYDVKM. V lost 8 bases to trimming and J lost 7 bases, with 8 bases between them. This CDR3 is built from 11 residues. CDR3 coding DNA: TGTGCCAGCGGGGGGGGTGAAAAACTGTTTTTT. Its translation: CASGGGEKLFF.

By proportion, this clone is medium-sized. The rearrangement uses TRBV2 and TRBJ2-1; 9 positions agree with TRBD1. The V and J ends lost 4 bases and 9 bases, in that order; junction bases with no gene match: 7. Per germline, CDR1 SNHLY and CDR2 FYNNEI. The CDR3 runs to 14 residues. The CDR3: CASSGTGEMGEQFF. CDR3 DNA: TGTGCCAGCAGTGGGACAGGGGAGATGGGTGAGCAGTTCTTC. The whole variable domain, filled in from reference TRBV2 and TRBJ2-1, reads EPEVTQTPSHQVTQMGQEVILRCVPISNHLYFYWYRQILGQKVEFLVSFYNNEISEKSEIFDDQFSVERPDGSNFTLKIRSTKLEDSAMYFCASSGTGEMGEQFFGPGTRLTVL.

This clone was counted ten times or more. This sequence joins TRBV29-1 and TRBJ2-2; D gene uncertain. This CDR3 region has 13 residues. The V gene's germline CDR1 is SQVTM and CDR2 ANQGSEA. The V gene lost 0 bases and the J gene lost 5 bases, with 7 bases spanning the gap. In DNA, the CDR3 is TGCAGCGTTGAAGATCGTATGACCGGGGAGCTGTTTTTT. Protein: CSVEDRMTGELFF.

V is TRBV19 and J is TRBJ2-5; D possibly corresponds to TRBD2 (5 bases). The V end was cut by 9 bases, the J end by 2 bases, with 16 bases between. Germline assignment: CDR1 LNHDA and CDR2 SQIVND (reference sequence). This CDR3 has 14 amino acids. The CDR3 protein is CASGVAGDQETQYF. CDR3 coding DNA: TGTGCCAGCGGAGTGGCGGGCGATCAAGAGACCCAGTACTTC.

This clone was observed many times. This chain uses TRBV12-3 or TRBV12-4 with TRBJ1-5; no clear D. The CDR3 extends over 12 amino acids. V was pared by 3 bases and J by 5 bases, with 5 bases between. CDR3 nucleotide sequence: TGTGCCAGCAGTTTGAACTATCAGCCCCAGCATTTT. Translation: CASSLNYQPQHF.

There are many counts of this clone. The rearrangement uses TRBV6-1 and TRBJ2-1, with 8 bases identical to TRBD2. Looked up from germline, CDR1 is MNHNS and CDR2 is SASEGT. The V gene end was trimmed by 5 bases and the J gene end by 0 bases; junction bases not matched to a gene: 3. The CDR3 spans 15 residues. Written as DNA, the CDR3 is TGTGCCAGCAGTCCAAGCGGGAGCTCCTACAATGAGCAGTTCTTC. Residues: CASSPSGSSYNEQFF.

This clone came up many times. The V gene is TRBV7-9, the J gene TRBJ2-3; D is perhaps TRBD1 or TRBD2 (5 bases each). This CDR3 is 14 amino acids long. Germline V CDR1 and CDR2: SEHNR, FQNEAQ (reference sequence). Trimming removed 7 bases at V and 1 base at J, with 12 bases between. The CDR3 DNA sequence: TGTGCCAGCATTTCACGGGACGGCACAGATACGCAGTATTTT. It specifies CASISRDGTDTQYF.

Judged by abundance, this clone is medium-sized (0.01 to 0.1%). The genes are TRBV12-3 or TRBV12-4 and TRBJ2-7; 10 nucleotides align to TRBD1. The length of the CDR3 is 15 residues. After removal of 6 bases from V and 3 bases from J, the junction contained 8 bases not matched to a gene. This chain's CDR3 is CASRGQGTSFYEQYF. The CDR3 nucleotides are TGTGCCAGCAGGGGACAGGGGACTTCGTTCTACGAGCAGTACTTC.

This clone was picked up many times. This rearrangement joins TRBV10-3 to TRBJ2-7; D ambiguous. Germline V gives CDR1 ENHRY, CDR2 SYGVKD. CDR3 length: 13 residues. The germline V and J ends were trimmed by 11 bases and 8 bases, with 22 bases remaining between them. The CDR3 here is CAVLRDLPYQQYF. In DNA form, the CDR3 reads TGTGCCGTCCTCCGAGACCTTCCTTACCAGCAGTACTTC.

In this sample, this clone turned up many times. This chain joins TRBV11-1 and TRBJ1-2, with D perhaps matching TRBD1 (6 bases). The germline V and J ends were trimmed by 5 bases and 8 bases, with 24 bases remaining between them. The germline CDR1 and CDR2 sequences are SGHAT and FQDESV (reference sequence). The length of the CDR3 is 16 residues. The CDR3 sequence is CASSPVQGRGLLGYTF. CDR3 DNA: TGTGCCAGCAGCCCCGTCCAGGGCAGGGGCTTACTAGGCTACACCTTC.

This clone has at least ten counts. The CDR3 bases are TGTGCCAGCAGTTCCCCAGACAGGGCGGTACACGAGCAGTACTTC. Its translation: CASSSPDRAVHEQYF. The chain combines TRBV6-1 with TRBJ2-7; 7 nucleotides match TRBD1. Trimming took 5 bases from V and 5 from J; bases not matched to a gene: 12. This CDR3 comprises 15 residues. Germline V gene data show CDR1 as MNHNS and CDR2 as SASEGT.

This clone was counted ten times or more. Other DNA sequences in this sample translate to the same CDR3. The chain carries TRBV5-1 and TRBJ2-5; 7 positions match TRBD2. The V segment lost 5 bases and the J segment 5 bases; nucleotides outside the gene matches: 0. Looked up from germline, CDR1 is SGHRS and CDR2 is YFSETQ. This CDR3 is 11 amino acids long. This chain's CDR3 is CASRGGETQYF. The CDR3 coding sequence is TGCGCCAGCAGGGGAGGGGAGACCCAGTACTTC.

V gene TRBV11-2 combines with J gene TRBJ2-7; possibly TRBD2 for D (6 bases). Per germline, CDR1 SGHAT and CDR2 FQNNGV. The CDR3 totals 15 residues. Trimming took 0 bases from V and 2 from J, leaving 11 bases between them. CDR3 sequence reads: CASSLDGGKAYEQYF. CDR3 DNA sequence: TGTGCCAGCAGCTTAGATGGCGGGAAGGCCTACGAGCAGTACTTC.

This clone was observed many times. V gene TRBV14 combines with J gene TRBJ1-2; 9 bases are shared with TRBD1. This CDR3 is built from 12 residues. V lost 4 bases to trimming and J lost 7 bases; unmatched junction nucleotides: 1. Germline-derived CDR1 and CDR2 are SGHDN and FVKESK. The chain's CDR3 is CASSRQGVGYTF. In DNA, the CDR3 is TGTGCCAGCAGCCGACAGGGGGTTGGCTACACCTTC.

The table lists this clone with many counts. J is TRBJ1-1 and V is TRBV12-3 or TRBV12-4; perhaps TRBD1 as D (5 bases). The CDR3 contains 14 residues. Trimming shortened V by 0 bases and J by 6 bases, and 11 bases separated the two germline ends. The chain's CDR3 is CASSLARGSPEAFF. CDR3 nucleotide sequence: TGTGCCAGCAGTTTAGCGAGGGGTTCGCCTGAAGCTTTCTTT.

This clone has just a few counts. The chain is built from TRBV6-1 and TRBJ1-1, with D tentatively TRBD1 (5 bases). Trimming shortened V by 10 bases and J by 5 bases, and 17 bases separated the two germline ends. This CDR3 has 13 amino acids. CDR1 and CDR2 (germline): MNHNS, SASEGT. DNA for the CDR3: TGTGCCATCGGGGGAGGTTGGTCAACTGAAGCTTTCTTT. This translates into CAIGGGWSTEAFF.

This clone was seen at least ten times. The chain links TRBV6-1 to TRBJ1-2; TRBD1 might be the D (6 bases). Trimming took off 5 bases at V and 4 bases at J, with 11 bases between the two ends. Germline V gene lookup returns CDR1 MNHNS and CDR2 SASEGT. This CDR3 has 13 residues. CDR3 in amino acids: CASSLGAGYGYTF. As DNA, the CDR3 is TGTGCCAGCAGTCTGGGGGCTGGCTATGGCTACACCTTC.

This clone occurred many times. It may be a read error: a sequence one base away is much more abundant. The chain is built from TRBV20-1 and TRBJ1-2; D is possibly TRBD1 (6 bases). Trimming shortened V by 3 bases and J by 10 bases, and 27 bases separated the two germline ends. The germline V gene encodes CDR1 DFQATT and CDR2 SNEGSKA (reference sequence). The CDR3 loop spans 16 amino acids. As DNA, the CDR3 is TGCAGTGCTAGGAACGGGGCGGACAGCCGGGGAGGTGACTACACCTTC. Its translation: CSARNGADSRGGDYTF.

At least ten counts were recorded for this clone. The chain links TRBV10-3 to TRBJ2-5; the D gene is possibly TRBD1 (6 bases). Germline lookup yields CDR1 ENHRY and CDR2 SYGVKD. Trimming pared 5 bases from V and 0 bases from J, leaving 13 bases between. This CDR3 region has 15 residues. The CDR3 DNA follows: TGTGCCATCAGTCCCGACAGGATTTACCAAGAGACCCAGTACTTC. It yields the protein CAISPDRIYQETQYF.

The chain uses TRBV5-1 and TRBJ2-1; no clear D gene. The CDR3 has 12 residues. Germline CDR1 reads SGHRS; CDR2 reads YFSETQ. V lost 2 bases to trimming and J lost 7 bases, with 7 bases between them. The CDR3 loop is CASSFGWNEQFF. The CDR3 coding sequence is TGCGCCAGCAGCTTCGGATGGAATGAGCAGTTCTTC.

This clone was counted a few times. A much larger clone differs from this one at a single base, so this may be a read error. The CDR3 nucleotides read TGTGCCAGTAGTACCCGACAGGGGGGGACTGGGCAGTTCTTC. It yields the protein CASSTRQGGTGQFF. V and J are TRBV19 and TRBJ2-1; 9 nucleotides line up with TRBD1. Germline CDR1 is LNHDA and CDR2 is SQIVND (reference sequence). The CDR3 has 14 amino acids. V shed 4 bases and J 12 bases; nucleotides not matched to a gene: 10. Variable domain in full (rest from reference TRBV19 and TRBJ2-1): DGGITQSPKYLFRKEGQNVTLSCEQNLNHDAMYWYRQDPGQGLRLIYYSQIVNDFQKGDIAEGYSVSREKKESFPLTVTSAQKNPTAFYLCASSTRQGGTGQFFGPGTRLTVL.